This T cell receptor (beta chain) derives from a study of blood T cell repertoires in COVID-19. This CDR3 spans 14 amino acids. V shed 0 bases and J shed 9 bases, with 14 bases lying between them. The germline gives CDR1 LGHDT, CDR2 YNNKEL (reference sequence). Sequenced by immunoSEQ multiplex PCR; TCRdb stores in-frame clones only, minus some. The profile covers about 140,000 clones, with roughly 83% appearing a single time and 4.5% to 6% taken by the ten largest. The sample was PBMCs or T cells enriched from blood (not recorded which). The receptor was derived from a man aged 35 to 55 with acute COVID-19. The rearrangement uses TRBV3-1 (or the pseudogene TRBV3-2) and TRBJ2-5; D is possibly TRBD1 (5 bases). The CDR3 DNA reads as TGTGCCAGCAGCCAAGATCGGTCTGGCAGGGCCCAGTACTTC. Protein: CASSQDRSGRAQYF.